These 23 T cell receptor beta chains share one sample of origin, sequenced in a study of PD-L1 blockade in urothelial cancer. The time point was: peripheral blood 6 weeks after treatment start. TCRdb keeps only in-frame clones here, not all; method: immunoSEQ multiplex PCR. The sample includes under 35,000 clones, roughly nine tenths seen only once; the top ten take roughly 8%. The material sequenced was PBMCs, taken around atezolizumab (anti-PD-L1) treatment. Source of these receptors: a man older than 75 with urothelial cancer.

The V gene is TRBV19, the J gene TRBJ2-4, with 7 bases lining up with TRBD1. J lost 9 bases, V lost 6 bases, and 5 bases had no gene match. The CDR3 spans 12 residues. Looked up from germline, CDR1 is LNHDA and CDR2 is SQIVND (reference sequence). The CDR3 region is CASSETGTIQYF. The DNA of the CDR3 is TGTGCCAGTAGCGAGACAGGGACCATTCAGTACTTC.

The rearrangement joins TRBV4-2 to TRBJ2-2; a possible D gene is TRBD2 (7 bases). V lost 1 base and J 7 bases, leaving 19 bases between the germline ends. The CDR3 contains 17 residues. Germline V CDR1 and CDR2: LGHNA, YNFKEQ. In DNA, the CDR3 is TGTGCCAGCAGCCAAGGTTTACCGGCGGGGGCGTTCGGGGAGCTGTTTTTT. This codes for CASSQGLPAGAFGELFF.

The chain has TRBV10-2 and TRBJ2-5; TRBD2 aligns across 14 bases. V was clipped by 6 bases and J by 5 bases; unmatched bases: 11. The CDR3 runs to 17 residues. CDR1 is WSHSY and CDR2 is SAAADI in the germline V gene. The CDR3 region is CASSNGTSGSRRETQYF. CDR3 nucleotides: TGCGCCAGCAGCAATGGGACTAGCGGGAGTCGCCGGGAGACCCAGTACTTC.

The CDR3 sequence: CASSIDLTTGTGVEYGYTF. The CDR3 region has the DNA TGTGCCAGTAGTATAGATCTTACTACGGGGACAGGGGTAGAATACGGCTACACCTTC. The rearrangement links TRBV19 to TRBJ1-2, with 10 positions matching TRBD1. Trimming at V came to 0 bases and at J to 8 bases, leaving 18 bases not matched to a gene. Germline loops: CDR1 LNHDA, CDR2 SQIVND (reference sequence). The CDR3 totals 19 residues. The variable domain in full, completed from reference TRBV19 and TRBJ1-2, reads DGGITQSPKYLFRKEGQNVTLSCEQNLNHDAMYWYRQDPGQGLRLIYYSQIVNDFQKGDIAEGYSVSREKKESFPLTVTSAQKNPTAFYLCASSIDLTTGTGVEYGYTFGSGTRLTVV.

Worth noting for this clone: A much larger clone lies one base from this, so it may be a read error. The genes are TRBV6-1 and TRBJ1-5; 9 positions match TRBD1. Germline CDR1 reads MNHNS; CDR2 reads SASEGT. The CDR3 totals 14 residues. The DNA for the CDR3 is TGTGCCAGCAGCGGGACAGGGAGCAATCAGTCCCAGCATTTT. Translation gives CASSGTGSNQSQHF.

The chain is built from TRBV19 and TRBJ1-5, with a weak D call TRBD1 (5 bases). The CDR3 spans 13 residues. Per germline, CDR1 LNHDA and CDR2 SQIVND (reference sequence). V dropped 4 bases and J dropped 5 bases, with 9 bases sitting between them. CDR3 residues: CASSKTAHQPQHF. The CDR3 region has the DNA TGTGCCAGTAGTAAGACAGCTCATCAGCCCCAGCATTTT.

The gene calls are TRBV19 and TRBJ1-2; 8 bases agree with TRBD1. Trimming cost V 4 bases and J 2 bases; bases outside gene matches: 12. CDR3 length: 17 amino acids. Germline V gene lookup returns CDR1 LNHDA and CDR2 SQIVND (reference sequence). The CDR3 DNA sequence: TGTGCCAGTAGTACAACAGGGGGAATGGGAGGGAACTATGGCTACACCTTC. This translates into CASSTTGGMGGNYGYTF. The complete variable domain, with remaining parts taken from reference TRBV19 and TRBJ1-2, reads DGGITQSPKYLFRKEGQNVTLSCEQNLNHDAMYWYRQDPGQGLRLIYYSQIVNDFQKGDIAEGYSVSREKKESFPLTVTSAQKNPTAFYLCASSTTGGMGGNYGYTFGSGTRLTVV.

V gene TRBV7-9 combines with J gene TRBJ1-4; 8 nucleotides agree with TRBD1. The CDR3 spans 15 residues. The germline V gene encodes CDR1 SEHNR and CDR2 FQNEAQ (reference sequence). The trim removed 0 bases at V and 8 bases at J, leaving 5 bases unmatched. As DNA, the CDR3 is TGTGCCAGCAGCTTAGCCACAGGGGGGGAGGAAAAACTGTTTTTT. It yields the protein CASSLATGGEEKLFF.

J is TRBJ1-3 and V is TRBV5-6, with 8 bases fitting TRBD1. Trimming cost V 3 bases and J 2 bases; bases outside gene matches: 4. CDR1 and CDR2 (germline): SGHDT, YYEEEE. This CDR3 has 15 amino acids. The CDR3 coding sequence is TGTGCCAGCAGCTCACCGGGACAGGCTGGAAACACCATATATTTT. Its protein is CASSSPGQAGNTIYF.

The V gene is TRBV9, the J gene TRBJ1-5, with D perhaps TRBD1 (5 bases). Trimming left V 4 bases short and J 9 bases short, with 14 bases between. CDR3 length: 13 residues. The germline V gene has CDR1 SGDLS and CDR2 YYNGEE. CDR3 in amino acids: CASSLQGRVPQHF. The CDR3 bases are TGTGCCAGCAGCCTTCAGGGTAGGGTGCCCCAGCATTTT.

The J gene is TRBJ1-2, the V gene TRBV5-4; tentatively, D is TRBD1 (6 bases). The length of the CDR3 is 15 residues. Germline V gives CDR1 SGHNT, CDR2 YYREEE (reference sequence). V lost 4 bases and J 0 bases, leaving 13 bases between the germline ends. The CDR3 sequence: CASSPRRTANYGYTF. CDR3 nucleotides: TGTGCCAGCAGCCCCCGAAGGACAGCTAACTATGGCTACACCTTC.

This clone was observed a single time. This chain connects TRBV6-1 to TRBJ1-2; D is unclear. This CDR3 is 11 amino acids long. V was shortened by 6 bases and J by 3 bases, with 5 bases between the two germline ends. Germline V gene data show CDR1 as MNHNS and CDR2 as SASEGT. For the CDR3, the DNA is TGTGCCAGCAGGCAGGACTATGGCTACACCTTC. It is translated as CASRQDYGYTF.

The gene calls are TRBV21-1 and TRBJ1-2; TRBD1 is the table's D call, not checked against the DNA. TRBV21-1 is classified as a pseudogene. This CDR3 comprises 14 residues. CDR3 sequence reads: CASSVRRGPGGYTF. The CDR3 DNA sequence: TGTGCCAGCAGCGTCCGAAGGGGGCCGGGGGGCTACACCTTC.

The CDR3 protein is CASSSDRPGEQFF. Written as DNA, the CDR3 is TGTGCCAGCAGTTCGGACCGACCGGGGGAGCAGTTCTTC. The chain employs TRBV27 and TRBJ2-1; the D gene is possibly TRBD2 (5 bases). Germline CDR1 MNHEY, CDR2 SMNVEV (reference sequence). The CDR3 spans 13 residues. Trimming stripped 4 bases from V and 10 bases from J, with 14 bases between.

The CDR3 here is CSVVHGGGYEQYF. The CDR3, as DNA: TGCAGCGTTGTTCACGGTGGAGGGTACGAGCAGTACTTC. This chain connects TRBV29-1 to TRBJ2-7; possibly TRBD2 for D (6 bases). Germline assignment: CDR1 SQVTM and CDR2 ANQGSEA. V lost 4 bases and J lost 4, with 14 bases in between. The CDR3 covers 13 residues.

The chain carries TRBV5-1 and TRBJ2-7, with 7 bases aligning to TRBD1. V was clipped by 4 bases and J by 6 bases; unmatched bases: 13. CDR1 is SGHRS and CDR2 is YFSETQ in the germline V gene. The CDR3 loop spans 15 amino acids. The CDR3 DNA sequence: TGCGCCAGCAGCCCCGACAGGGCAAAGGGGCGCGAGCAGTACTTC. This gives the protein CASSPDRAKGREQYF.

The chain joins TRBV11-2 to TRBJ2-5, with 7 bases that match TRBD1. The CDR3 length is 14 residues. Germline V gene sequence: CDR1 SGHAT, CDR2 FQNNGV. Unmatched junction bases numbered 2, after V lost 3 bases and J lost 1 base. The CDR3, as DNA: TGTGCCAGCAGCTTGGGACAGAGCCAAGAGACCCAGTACTTC. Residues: CASSLGQSQETQYF.

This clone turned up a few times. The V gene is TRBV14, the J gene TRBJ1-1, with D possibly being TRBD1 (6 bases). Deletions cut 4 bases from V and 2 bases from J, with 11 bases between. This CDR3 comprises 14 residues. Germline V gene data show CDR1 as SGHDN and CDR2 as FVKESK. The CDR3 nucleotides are TGTGCCAGCAGCCGACAGGTCTCTAACACTGAAGCTTTCTTT. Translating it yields CASSRQVSNTEAFF.

The CDR3 coding sequence is TGTGCCAGCAGCTGGCAGAAGACCGGGGAGCTGTTTTTT. Encoded protein: CASSWQKTGELFF. This chain joins TRBV5-6 and TRBJ2-2, with D hard to call. The V end lost 3 bases, the J end lost 5 bases, and 8 bases lay between the germline ends. Germline assignment: CDR1 SGHDT and CDR2 YYEEEE. The CDR3 is 13 residues long.

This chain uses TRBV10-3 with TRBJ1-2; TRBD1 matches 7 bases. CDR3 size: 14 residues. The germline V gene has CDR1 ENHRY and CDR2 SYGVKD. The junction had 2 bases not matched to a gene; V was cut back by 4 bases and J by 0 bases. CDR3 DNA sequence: TGTGCCATCAGTGGGGGACAGCCTAACTATGGCTACACCTTC. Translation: CAISGGQPNYGYTF.

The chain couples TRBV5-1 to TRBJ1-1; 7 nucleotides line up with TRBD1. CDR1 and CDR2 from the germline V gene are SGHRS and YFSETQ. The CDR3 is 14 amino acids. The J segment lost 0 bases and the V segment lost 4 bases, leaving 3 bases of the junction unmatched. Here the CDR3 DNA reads TGCGCCAGCAGCATGGGACAGCTGAACACTGAAGCTTTCTTT. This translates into CASSMGQLNTEAFF.

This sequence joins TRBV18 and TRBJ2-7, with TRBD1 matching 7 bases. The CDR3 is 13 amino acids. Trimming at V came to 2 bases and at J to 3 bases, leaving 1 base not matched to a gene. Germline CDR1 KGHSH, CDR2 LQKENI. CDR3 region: CASSPDRVYEQYF. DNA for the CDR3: TGTGCCAGCTCACCAGACAGGGTCTACGAGCAGTACTTC. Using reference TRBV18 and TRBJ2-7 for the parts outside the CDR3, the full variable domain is NAGVMQNPRHLVRRRGQEARLRCSPMKGHSHVYWYRQLPEEGLKFMVYLQKENIIDESGMPKERFSAEFPKEGPSILRIQQVVRGDSAAYFCASSPDRVYEQYFGPGTRLTVT.

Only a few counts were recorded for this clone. CDR3 nucleotides: TGTGCCAGCAGTTACCAGGGAGGCACTGAAGCTTTCTTT. Its translation is CASSYQGGTEAFF. This chain joins TRBV6-5 and TRBJ1-1; tentative D call: TRBD1 (5 bases). The germline V gene has CDR1 MNHEY and CDR2 SVGAGI. This CDR3 has 13 amino acids. Trimming took 2 bases from V and 4 from J, leaving 8 bases between them.